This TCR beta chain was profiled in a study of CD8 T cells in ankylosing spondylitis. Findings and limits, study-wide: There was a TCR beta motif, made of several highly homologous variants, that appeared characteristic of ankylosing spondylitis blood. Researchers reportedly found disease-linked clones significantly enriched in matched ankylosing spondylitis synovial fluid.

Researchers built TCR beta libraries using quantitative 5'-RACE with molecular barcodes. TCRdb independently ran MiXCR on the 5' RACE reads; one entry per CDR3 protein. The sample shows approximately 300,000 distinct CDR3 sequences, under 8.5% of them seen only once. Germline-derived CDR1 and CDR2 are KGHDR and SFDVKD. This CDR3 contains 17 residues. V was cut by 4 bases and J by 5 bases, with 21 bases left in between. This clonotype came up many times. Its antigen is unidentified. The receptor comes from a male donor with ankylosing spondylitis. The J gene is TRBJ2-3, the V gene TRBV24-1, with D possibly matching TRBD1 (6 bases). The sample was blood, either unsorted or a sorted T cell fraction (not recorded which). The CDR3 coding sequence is TGTGCCACCAGTGAATGGCCGGGACAAGGACGAGAAGATACGCAGTATTTT. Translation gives CATSEWPGQGREDTQYF.